This T cell receptor (beta chain) stems from a study of T cell repertoires in cytomegalovirus infection. General study results and limits: Ex vivo responses were dominated by HLA-C-restricted CMV-specific TCR beta clonotypes. Based on cumulative public TCR beta family frequency, carriers of CMV plus the relevant HLA were identified.

TCRdb called the reads again in MiXCR, with one record for every CDR3 protein. The data contain 450,000 to 650,000 distinct CDR3 sequences, about 25% of them singletons. The CDR3 totals 18 residues. V was pared by 7 bases and J by 4 bases, with 20 bases of the junction left unmatched. A note on this clonotype: The antigen remains undetermined.

Sample: PBMCs. The sequence derives from a human donor in good health (CMV status not recorded). Some clones in this sample may be carry-over from other donors' samples. This chain connects TRBV12-3 or TRBV12-4 to TRBJ2-7; 9 bases agree with TRBD2. CDR3 nucleotides: TGTGCCAGCAAAACCCTCCCGACTACGCGGGAGGGACATTACGAGCAGTACTTC. It encodes CASKTLPTTREGHYEQYF.